The clone carrying this T cell receptor beta chain was observed a handful of times. This entry is derived from a study of blood T cell repertoires in COVID-19. The germline V and J ends were trimmed by 2 bases and 3 bases, with 10 bases remaining between them. CDR1 MNHEY and CDR2 SMNVEV come from the germline V gene (reference sequence). This CDR3 comprises 14 residues. In the original processing: Reference gene primer amplification in the assay estimated nucleated cell counts. TCRdb keeps only in-frame clones here, not all; method: immunoSEQ multiplex PCR. V, J and clone size were drawn from that table, and D and trimming were deduced from the DNA. The top ten clones hold roughly 0.83% of a sample with over 100,000 clones, roughly 83% of them seen once.

The V and J genes are TRBV27 and TRBJ1-2; tentatively, D is TRBD1 (6 bases). This TCR came from a woman in her 70s with acute or convalescent COVID-19. Sequencing was done on a sample of peripheral blood. The CDR3 protein is CASSLGGGDYGYTF. The CDR3 DNA sequence: TGTGCCAGCAGTTTAGGAGGGGGGGACTATGGCTACACCTTC.